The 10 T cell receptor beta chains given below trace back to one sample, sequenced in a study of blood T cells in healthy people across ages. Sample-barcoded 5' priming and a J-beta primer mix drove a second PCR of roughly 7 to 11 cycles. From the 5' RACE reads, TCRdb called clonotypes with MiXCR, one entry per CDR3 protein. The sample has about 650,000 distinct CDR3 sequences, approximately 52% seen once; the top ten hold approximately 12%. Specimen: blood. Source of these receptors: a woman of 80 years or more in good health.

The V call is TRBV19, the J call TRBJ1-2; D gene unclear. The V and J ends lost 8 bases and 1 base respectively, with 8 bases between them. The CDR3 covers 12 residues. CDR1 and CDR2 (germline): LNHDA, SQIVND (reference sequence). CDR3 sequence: CASDGFNYGYTF. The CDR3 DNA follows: TGTGCCAGTGACGGCTTTAACTATGGCTACACCTTC.

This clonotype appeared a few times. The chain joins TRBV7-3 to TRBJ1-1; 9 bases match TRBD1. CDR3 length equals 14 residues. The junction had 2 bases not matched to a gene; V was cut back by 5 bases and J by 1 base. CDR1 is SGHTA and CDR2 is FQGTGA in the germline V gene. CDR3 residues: CASSPQGANTEAFF. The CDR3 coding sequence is TGTGCCAGCAGCCCACAGGGGGCGAACACTGAAGCTTTCTTT.

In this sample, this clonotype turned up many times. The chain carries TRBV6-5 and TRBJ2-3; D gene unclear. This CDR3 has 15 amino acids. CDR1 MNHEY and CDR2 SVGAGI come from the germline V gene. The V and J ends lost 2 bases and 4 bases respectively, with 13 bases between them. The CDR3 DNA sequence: TGTGCCAGCAGTTACGGCGCAGGCGAGTCAGATACGCAGTATTTT. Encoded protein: CASSYGAGESDTQYF.

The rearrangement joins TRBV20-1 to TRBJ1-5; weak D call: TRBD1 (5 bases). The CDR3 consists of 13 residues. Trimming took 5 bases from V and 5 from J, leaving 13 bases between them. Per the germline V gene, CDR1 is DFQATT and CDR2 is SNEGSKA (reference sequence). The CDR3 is CSAVDWGHQPQHF. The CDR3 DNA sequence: TGCAGTGCTGTCGATTGGGGACATCAGCCCCAGCATTTT.

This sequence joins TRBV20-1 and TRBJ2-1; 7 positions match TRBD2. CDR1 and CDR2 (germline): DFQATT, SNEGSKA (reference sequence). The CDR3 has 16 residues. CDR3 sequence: CSAGGGSYGDYNEQFF. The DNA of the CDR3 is TGCAGCGCTGGGGGAGGGAGTTACGGGGACTACAATGAGCAGTTCTTC.

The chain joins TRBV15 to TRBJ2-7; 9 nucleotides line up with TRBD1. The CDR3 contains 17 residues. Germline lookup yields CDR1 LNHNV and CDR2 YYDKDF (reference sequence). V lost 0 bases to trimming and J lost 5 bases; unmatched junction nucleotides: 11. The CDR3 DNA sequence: TGTGCCACCAGCAGAGAGCCGGGACAGGGAGTTAAGGACGAGCAGTACTTC. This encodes CATSREPGQGVKDEQYF.

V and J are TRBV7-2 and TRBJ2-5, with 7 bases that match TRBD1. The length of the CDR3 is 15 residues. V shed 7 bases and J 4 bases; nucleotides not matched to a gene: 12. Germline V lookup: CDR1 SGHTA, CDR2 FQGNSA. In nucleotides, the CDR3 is TGTGCCAGCAACCACCCGACAGGGATCACAGAGACCCAGTACTTC. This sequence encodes CASNHPTGITETQYF. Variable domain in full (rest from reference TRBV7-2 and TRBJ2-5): GAGVSQSPSNKVTEKGKDVELRCDPISGHTALYWYRQSLGQGLEFLIYFQGNSAPDKSGLPSDRFSAERTGGSVSTLTIQRTQQEDSAVYLCASNHPTGITETQYFGPGTRLLVL.

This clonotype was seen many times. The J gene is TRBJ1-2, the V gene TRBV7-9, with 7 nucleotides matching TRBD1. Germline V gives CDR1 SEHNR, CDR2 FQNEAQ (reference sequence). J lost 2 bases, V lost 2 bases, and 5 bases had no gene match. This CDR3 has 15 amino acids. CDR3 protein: CASSLFRDRNYGYTF. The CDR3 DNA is TGTGCCAGCAGCTTATTCCGGGACAGAAACTATGGCTACACCTTC.

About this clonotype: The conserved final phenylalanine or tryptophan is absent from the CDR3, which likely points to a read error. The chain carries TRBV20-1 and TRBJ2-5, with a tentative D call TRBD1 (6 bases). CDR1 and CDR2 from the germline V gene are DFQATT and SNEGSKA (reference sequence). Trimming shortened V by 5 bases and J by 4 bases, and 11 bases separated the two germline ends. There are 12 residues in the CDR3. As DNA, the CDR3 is TGCAGTGCTTCCCCGACAGGAGAGACCCAGTACCTC. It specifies CSASPTGETQYL.

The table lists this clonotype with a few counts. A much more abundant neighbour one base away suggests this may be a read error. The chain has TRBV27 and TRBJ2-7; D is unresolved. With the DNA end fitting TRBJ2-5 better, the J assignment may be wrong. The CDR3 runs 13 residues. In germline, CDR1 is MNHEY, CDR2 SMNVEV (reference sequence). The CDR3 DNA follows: TGTGCCAGCAACATAGGCGCTTCGAAGACCCAGTACTTC. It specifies CASNIGASKTQYF.